These 3 T cell receptor beta chains came from one sample sequenced in a study of CD8 T cells in ankylosing spondylitis. These receptors are not linked to any known antigen. A single record per CDR3 protein comes from TCRdb applying MiXCR to the 5' RACE reads. The sample has approximately 500,000 distinct CDR3 sequences, 10% to 15% seen once. Study results and caveats: Seemingly distinctive of ankylosing spondylitis blood was a TCR beta motif formed by eight highly homologous variants.

Sequenced: blood, either unsorted or a sorted T cell fraction (not recorded which). All receptors derive from a male donor with ankylosing spondylitis.

This clonotype has just a few counts. The genes are TRBV6-5 and TRBJ2-7, with D possibly matching TRBD1 (6 bases). V lost 7 bases to trimming and J lost 4 bases, with 17 bases between them. The CDR3 sequence is 14 residues long. Germline CDR1 and CDR2: MNHEY and SVGAGI. The CDR3: CASINQGSGYEQYF. The CDR3 DNA sequence: TGTGCCAGCATTAACCAGGGGTCCGGTTACGAGCAGTACTTC.

This clonotype was found many times. CDR3 loop: CASSSDGSAGTGELFF. Written as DNA, the CDR3 is TGTGCCAGCAGTTCAGACGGGAGTGCGGGCACCGGGGAGCTGTTTTTT. V is TRBV12-3 or TRBV12-4 and J is TRBJ2-2; a weak D match, TRBD2 (6 bases). The V end was cut by 4 bases, the J end by 4 bases, with 16 bases between. CDR3 length equals 16 residues.

The chain combines TRBV6-5 with TRBJ1-2; D is uncertain. The V end lost 3 bases, the J end lost 0 bases, and 14 bases lay between the germline ends. The CDR3 has 16 amino acids. Germline-derived CDR1 and CDR2 are MNHEY and SVGAGI. In nucleotides, the CDR3 is TGTGCCAGCAGTTATTCCCGTCAGGCTTCTAACTATGGCTACACCTTC. Amino acid sequence: CASSYSRQASNYGYTF.